This TCR beta chain was sequenced during a study of blood T cell repertoires in COVID-19. Background on the study: Samples came from the United States, Italy and Spain, spanning acute and convalescent COVID-19. T cells, B-cell-depleted T cells, or PBMCs supplied cDNA or gDNA.

The CDR3 covers 13 residues. Germline CDR1 reads SGHRS; CDR2 reads YFSETQ. The V and J ends lost 4 bases and 2 bases respectively, with 9 bases between them. Seattle enrolled patients during active infection and tracked them longitudinally. Original analysis: Nucleated cell number was recorded as an estimate derived from reference gene primer amplification. Sequencing was performed with immunoSEQ multiplex PCR; in TCRdb, only in-frame clones are kept and a portion is missing. The V and J calls and the clone size are those of that table, but D and trimming were determined from the DNA. The sample includes roughly 410,000 clones, around 89% of them seen just once.

The sequence was collected from a woman in her thirties or forties with COVID-19, enrolled during active disease. This chain connects TRBV5-1 to TRBJ1-2; D perhaps matches TRBD1 (5 bases). Sequencing input: peripheral blood. The DNA of the CDR3 is TGCGCCAGCAGCGCACAGGAGAACTATGGCTACACCTTC. This codes for CASSAQENYGYTF.